Given below is one TCR beta chain in context. Its antigen is unidentified. The sample belongs to a study of Ad26.COV2.S vaccination and SARS-CoV-2 variants. For the study at large: Each vaccinee took Ad26.COV2.S intramuscularly, once or twice 56 days apart.

The length of the CDR3 is 14 residues. With V trimmed by 4 bases and J by 5 bases, 8 bases remained unmatched. Germline V gene lookup returns CDR1 SGDLS and CDR2 YYNGEE. Noted treatment: around 19 received Ad26.COV2.S at low or high dose, single or two shots; about 5 received placebo; per-sample allocation not given. Material that was analyzed had been drawn on day 63 after the first vaccine or placebo injection. Overall study findings and caveats: Placebo and vaccine recipients had non-spike TCR breadth that was similar. It was reported that spike-specific CD8+ and CD4+ T cell responses were substantially broad after vaccination. TCR breadth and depth estimates may have understated total T cell responses.

Assay used: immunoSEQ multiplex PCR; TCRdb lists only in-frame clones, some missing. The sample has around 450,000 clones, around nine tenths seen once; the top ten hold about 3.6%. The V call is TRBV9, the J call TRBJ2-5, with 7 positions matching TRBD1. The origin of this receptor is a person aged 18 to 59 who received the Ad26.COV2.S COVID-19 vaccine or a placebo. Here the sequenced sample was peripheral blood, taken in a trial of Ad26.COV2.S vaccine versus placebo. The CDR3 is CASSTRTGSETQYF. In DNA form, the CDR3 reads TGTGCCAGCAGCACCCGGACAGGATCGGAGACCCAGTACTTC.